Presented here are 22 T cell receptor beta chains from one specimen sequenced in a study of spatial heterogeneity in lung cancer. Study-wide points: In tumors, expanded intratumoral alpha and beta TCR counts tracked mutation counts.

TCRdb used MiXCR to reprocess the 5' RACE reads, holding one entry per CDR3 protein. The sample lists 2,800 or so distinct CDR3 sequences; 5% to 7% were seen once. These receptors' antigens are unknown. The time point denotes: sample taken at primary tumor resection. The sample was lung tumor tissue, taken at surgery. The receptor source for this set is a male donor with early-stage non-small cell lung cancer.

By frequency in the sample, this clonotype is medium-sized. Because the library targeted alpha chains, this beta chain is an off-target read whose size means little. CDR3 in DNA: TGTGCCAGCAGCCCCAGAAAGAGCGGGGGGGCCAAAGATACGCAGTATTTT. Residues: CASSPRKSGGAKDTQYF. This rearrangement joins TRBV3-1 to TRBJ2-3; TRBD2 agrees at 10 bases. This CDR3 is built from 17 residues. The germline gives CDR1 LGHDT, CDR2 YNNKEL (reference sequence). The V gene end was trimmed by 4 bases and the J gene end by 5 bases; junction bases not matched to a gene: 12.

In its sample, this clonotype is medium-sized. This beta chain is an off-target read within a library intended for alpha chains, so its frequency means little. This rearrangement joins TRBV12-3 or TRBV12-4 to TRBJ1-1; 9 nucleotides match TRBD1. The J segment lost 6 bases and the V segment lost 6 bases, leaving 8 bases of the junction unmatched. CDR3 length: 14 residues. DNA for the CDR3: TGTGCCAGCAGAGCGGGACAGGGTTTCTCTGAAGCTTTCTTT. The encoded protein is CASRAGQGFSEAFF.

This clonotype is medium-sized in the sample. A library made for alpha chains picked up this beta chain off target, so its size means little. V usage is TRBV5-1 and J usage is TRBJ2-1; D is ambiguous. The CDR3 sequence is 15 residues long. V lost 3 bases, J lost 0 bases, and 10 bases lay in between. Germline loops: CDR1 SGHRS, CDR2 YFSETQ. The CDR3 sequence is CASSSDDSSYNEQFF. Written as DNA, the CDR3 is TGCGCCAGCAGCTCGGACGATAGCTCCTACAATGAGCAGTTCTTC.

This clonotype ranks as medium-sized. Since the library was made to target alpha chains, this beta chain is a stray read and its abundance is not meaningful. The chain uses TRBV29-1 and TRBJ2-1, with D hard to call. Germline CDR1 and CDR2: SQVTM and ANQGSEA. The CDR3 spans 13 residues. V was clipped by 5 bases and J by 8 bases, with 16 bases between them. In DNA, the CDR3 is TGCAGCGTTCCGGCGAACCCTGGGGATGAGCAGTTCTTC. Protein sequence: CSVPANPGDEQFF.

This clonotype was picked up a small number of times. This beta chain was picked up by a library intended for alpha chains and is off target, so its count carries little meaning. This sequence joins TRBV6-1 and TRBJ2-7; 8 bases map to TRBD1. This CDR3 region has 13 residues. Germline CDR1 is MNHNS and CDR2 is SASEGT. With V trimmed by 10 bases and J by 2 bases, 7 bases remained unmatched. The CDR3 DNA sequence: TGTGCCACTCTAGGGACAGGAGCCTACGAGCAGTACTTC. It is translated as CATLGTGAYEQYF.

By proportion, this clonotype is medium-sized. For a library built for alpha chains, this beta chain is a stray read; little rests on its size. DNA of the CDR3: TGTGCCAGCAGCCTCATTAGGGGGGCTTACGAGCAGTACTTC. Amino acids: CASSLIRGAYEQYF. The J gene is TRBJ2-7, the V gene TRBV3-1; D possibly uses TRBD1 or TRBD2 (6 bases each). The germline V gene has CDR1 LGHDT and CDR2 YNNKEL (reference sequence). The ends were cut back, 4 bases at V and 4 bases at J, with 14 bases in the middle. The CDR3 runs to 14 residues.

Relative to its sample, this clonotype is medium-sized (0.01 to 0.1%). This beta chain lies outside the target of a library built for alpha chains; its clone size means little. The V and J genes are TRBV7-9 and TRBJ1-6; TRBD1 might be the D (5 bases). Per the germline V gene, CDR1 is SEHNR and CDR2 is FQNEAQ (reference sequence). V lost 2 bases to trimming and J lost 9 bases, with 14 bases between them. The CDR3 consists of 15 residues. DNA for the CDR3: TGTGCCAGCAGCTTACCCGGGGCAGTGGGTTCACCCCTCCACTTT. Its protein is CASSLPGAVGSPLHF. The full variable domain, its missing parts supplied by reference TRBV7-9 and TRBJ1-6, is DTGVSQNPRHKITKRGQNVTFRCDPISEHNRLYWYRQTLGQGPEFLTYFQNEAQLEKSRLLSDRFSAERPKGSFSTLEIQRTEQGDSAMYLCASSLPGAVGSPLHFGNGTRLTVT.

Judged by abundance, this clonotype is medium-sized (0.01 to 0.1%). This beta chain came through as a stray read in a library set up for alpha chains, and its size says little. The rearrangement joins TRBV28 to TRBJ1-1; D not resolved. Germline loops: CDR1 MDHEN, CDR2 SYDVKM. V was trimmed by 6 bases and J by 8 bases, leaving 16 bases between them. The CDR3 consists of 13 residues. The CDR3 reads CASRPADRPEAFF. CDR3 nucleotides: TGTGCCAGCAGACCCGCTGACCGACCAGAAGCTTTCTTT.

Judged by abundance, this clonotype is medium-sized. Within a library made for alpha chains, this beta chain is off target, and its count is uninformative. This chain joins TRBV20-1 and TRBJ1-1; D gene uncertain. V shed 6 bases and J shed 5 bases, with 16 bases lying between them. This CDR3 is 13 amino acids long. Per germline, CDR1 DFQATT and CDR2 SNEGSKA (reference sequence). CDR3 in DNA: TGCAGTGCCACAAACCCCCTGCTGACTGAAGCTTTCTTT. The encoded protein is CSATNPLLTEAFF.

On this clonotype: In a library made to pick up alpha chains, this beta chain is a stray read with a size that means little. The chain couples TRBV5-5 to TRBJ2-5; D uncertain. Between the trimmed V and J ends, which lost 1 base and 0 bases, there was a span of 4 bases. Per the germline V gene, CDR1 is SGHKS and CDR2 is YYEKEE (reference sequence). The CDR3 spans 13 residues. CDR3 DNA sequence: TGTGCCAGCAGCTTGCAGGACCAAGAGACCCAGTACTTC. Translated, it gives CASSLQDQETQYF.

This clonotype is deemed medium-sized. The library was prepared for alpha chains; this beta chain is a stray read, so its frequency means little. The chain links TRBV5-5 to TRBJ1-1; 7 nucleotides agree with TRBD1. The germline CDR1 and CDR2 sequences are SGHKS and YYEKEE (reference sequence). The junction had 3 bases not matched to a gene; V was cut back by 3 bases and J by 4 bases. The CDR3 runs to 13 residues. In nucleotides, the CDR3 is TGTGCCAGCAGCTCGACAGGGCTCACTGAAGCTTTCTTT. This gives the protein CASSSTGLTEAFF.

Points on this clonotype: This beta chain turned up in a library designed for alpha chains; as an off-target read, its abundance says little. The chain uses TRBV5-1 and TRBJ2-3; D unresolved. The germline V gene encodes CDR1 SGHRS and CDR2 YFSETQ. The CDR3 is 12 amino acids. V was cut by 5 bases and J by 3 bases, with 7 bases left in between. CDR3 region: CASRVGTDTQYF. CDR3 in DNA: TGCGCCAGCAGGGTCGGGACAGATACGCAGTATTTT.

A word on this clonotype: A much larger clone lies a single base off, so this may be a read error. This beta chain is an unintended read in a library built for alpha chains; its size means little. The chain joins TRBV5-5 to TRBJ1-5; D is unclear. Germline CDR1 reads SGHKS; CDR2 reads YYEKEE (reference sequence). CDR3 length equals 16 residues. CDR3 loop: CASSLKPTDFNQLQHF. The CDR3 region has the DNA TGTGCCAGCAGCTTAAAACCAACCGACTTCAATCAGCTCCAGCATTTT.

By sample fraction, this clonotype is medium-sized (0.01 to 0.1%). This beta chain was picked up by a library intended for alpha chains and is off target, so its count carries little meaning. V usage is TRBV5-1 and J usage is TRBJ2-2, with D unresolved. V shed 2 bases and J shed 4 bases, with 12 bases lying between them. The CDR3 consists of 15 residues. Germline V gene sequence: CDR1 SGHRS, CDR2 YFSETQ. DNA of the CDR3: TGCGCCAGCAGCTTTAGTCCGGTTCGCACCGGGGAGCTGTTTTTT. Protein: CASSFSPVRTGELFF.

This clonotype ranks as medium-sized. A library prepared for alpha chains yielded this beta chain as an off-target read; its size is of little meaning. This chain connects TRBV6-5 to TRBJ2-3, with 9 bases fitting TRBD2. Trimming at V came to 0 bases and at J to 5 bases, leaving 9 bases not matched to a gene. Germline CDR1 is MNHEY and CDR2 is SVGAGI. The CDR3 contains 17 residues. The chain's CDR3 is CASSYSRAGGLGDTQYF. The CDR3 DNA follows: TGTGCCAGCAGTTACTCACGAGCGGGGGGTTTGGGAGATACGCAGTATTTT.

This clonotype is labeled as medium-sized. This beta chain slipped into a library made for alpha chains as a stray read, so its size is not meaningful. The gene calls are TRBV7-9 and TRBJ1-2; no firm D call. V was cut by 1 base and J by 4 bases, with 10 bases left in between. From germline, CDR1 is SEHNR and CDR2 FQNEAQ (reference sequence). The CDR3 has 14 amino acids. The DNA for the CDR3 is TGTGCCAGCAGCTTAGGAGGAGCGGTCTATGGCTACACCTTC. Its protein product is CASSLGGAVYGYTF. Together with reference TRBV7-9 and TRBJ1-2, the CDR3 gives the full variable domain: DTGVSQNPRHKITKRGQNVTFRCDPISEHNRLYWYRQTLGQGPEFLTYFQNEAQLEKSRLLSDRFSAERPKGSFSTLEIQRTEQGDSAMYLCASSLGGAVYGYTFGSGTRLTVV.

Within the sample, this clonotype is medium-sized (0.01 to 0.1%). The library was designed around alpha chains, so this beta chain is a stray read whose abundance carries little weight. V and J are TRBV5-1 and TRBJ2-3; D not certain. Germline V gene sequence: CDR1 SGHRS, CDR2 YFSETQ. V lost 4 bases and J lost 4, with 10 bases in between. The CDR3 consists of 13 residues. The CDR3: CASSGPGADTQYF. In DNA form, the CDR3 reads TGCGCCAGCAGCGGACCGGGCGCAGATACGCAGTATTTT.

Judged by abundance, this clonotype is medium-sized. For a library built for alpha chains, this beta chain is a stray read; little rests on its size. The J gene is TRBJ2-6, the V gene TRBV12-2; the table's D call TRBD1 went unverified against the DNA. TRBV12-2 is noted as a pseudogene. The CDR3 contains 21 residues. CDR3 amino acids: CASRSPYPGTGLSSGANVLTF. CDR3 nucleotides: TGTGCAAGTCGCTCTCCTTATCCAGGGACAGGATTAAGCTCTGGGGCCAACGTCCTGACTTTC.

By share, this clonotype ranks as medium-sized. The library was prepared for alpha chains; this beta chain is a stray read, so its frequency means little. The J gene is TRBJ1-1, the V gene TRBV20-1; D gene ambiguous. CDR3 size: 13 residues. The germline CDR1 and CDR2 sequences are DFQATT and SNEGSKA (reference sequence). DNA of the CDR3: TGCTCGGCCCCGACCGGCCGGGAGACTGAAGCTTTCTTT. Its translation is CSAPTGRETEAFF.

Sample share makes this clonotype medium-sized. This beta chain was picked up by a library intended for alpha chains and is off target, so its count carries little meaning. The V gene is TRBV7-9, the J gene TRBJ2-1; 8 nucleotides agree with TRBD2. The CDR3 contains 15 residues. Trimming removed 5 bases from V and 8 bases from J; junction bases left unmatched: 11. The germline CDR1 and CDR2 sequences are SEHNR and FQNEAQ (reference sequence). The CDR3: CASSGSGSTGDEQFF. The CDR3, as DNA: TGTGCCAGCAGCGGAAGCGGGAGCACCGGCGATGAGCAGTTCTTC.

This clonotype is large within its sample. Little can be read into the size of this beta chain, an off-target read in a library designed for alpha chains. The CDR3 sequence: CASSYGLGTDTQYF. CDR3 in DNA: TGTGCCAGCAGTTACGGACTGGGCACAGATACGCAGTATTTT. The chain couples TRBV6-2 or TRBV6-3 to TRBJ2-3; TRBD2 might be the D (5 bases). Germline V gene sequence: CDR1 MNHEY, CDR2 SVGEGT. The CDR3 covers 14 residues. V was cut by 2 bases and J by 1 base, with 7 bases left in between.

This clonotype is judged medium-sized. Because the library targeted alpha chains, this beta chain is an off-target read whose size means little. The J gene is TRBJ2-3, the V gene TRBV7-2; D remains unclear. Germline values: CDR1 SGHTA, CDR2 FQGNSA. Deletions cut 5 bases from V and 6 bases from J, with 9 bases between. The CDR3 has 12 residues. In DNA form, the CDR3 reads TGTGCCAGCAGCCGTGTGTCGGATACGCAGTATTTT. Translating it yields CASSRVSDTQYF.